This T cell receptor (beta chain) came from a study of blood T cell repertoires in COVID-19. Study-wide context: Sources were T cells, B-cell-depleted T cells, or PBMCs; the material itself was cDNA or gDNA.

Germline V lookup: CDR1 GTSNPN, CDR2 SVGIG (reference sequence). Trimming removed 4 bases at V and 5 bases at J, with 14 bases between. The CDR3 consists of 13 residues. The assay was immunoSEQ multiplex PCR, and TCRdb's table has in-frame clones only and misses some. The sample holds approximately 150,000 clones, roughly nine tenths seen once. The sample consisted of PBMCs or T cells enriched from blood (not recorded which). This clonotype was obtained from a human donor with acute COVID-19. The donor label of this sample is uncertain. The V and J genes are TRBV30 and TRBJ1-2; perhaps TRBD1 as D (5 bases). CDR3 nucleotides: TGTGCCTGGAATCCCGGGACTGGGTATGGCTACACCTTC. Translating it yields CAWNPGTGYGYTF.